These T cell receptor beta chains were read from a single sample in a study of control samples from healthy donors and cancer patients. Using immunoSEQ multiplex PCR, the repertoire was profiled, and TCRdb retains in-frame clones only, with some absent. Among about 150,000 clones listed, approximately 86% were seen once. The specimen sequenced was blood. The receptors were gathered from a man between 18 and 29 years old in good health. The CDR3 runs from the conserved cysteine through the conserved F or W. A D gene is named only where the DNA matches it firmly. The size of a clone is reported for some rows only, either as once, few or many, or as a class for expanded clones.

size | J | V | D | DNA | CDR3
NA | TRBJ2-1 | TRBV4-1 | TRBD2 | TGCGCCAGCGGCCGAGGACTAGCTTCTTACGAGCAGTTCTTC | CASGRGLASYEQFF
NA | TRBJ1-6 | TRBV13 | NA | TGTGCCAGCAGCTTAGGCTCGAGCGTAGGAGCCCTCCACTTT | CASSLGSSVGALHF
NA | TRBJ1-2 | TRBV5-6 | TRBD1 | TGTGCCAGCAGCTTGGAAGGGGGCCGCACTGGCTACACCTTC | CASSLEGGRTGYTF
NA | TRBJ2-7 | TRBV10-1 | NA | TGCGCCAGCCCGACCGGGAGTCAGGGGCCTTACGAGCAGTACTTC | CASPTGSQGPYEQYF
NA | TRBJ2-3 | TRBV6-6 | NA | TGTGCCAGCAGGCACACAGTACCTAGCACAGATACGCAGTATTTT | CASRHTVPSTDTQYF
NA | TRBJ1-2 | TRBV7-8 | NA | TGTGCCAGCAGCTTAAGTACGGAGATTTATGGCTACACCTTC | CASSLSTEIYGYTF
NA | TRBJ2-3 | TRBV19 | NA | TGTGCCAGCAGGCTCTTGGGCACAGATACGCAGTATTTT | CASRLLGTDTQYF
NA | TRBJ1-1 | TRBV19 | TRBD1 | TGTGCCAGTAGTCCAAATAACAGGGGTTGGACTGAAGCTTTCTTT | CASSPNNRGWTEAFF
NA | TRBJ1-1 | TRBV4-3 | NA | TGCGCCAGCAGCCAAGCAGCAGGGTCGAACACTGAAGCTTTCTTT | CASSQAAGSNTEAFF
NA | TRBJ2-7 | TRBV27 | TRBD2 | TGTGCCAGCAGCCTATCCGGGGGGACCTTCTACGAGCAGTACTTC | CASSLSGGTFYEQYF
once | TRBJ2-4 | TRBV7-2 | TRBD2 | TGTGCCAGCAGCTTAGGGGGACTAGTGACCAAAAACATTCAGTACTTC | CASSLGGLVTKNIQYF
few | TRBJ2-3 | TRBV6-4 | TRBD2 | TGTGCCAGAATCGAACTAGCGGGGGGGAGGGATACGCAGTATTTT | CARIELAGGRDTQYF
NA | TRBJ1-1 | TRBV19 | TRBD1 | TGTGCCAGTAGTACGACAGGGAGTGTTGGGTCCACTGAAGCTTTCTTT | CASSTTGSVGSTEAFF
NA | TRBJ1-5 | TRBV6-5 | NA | TGTGCCAGCAGGAAAGACAGTTATAGCAATCAGCCCCAGCATTTT | CASRKDSYSNQPQHF
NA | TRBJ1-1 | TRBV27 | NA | TGTGCCAGCAGTTTAACTCTCTCCAGCCAAACTGAAGCTTTCTTT | CASSLTLSSQTEAFF
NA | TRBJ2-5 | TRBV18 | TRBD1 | TGTGCCAGCTCACGGAGGACAGGGCAAGAGACCCAGTACTTC | CASSRRTGQETQYF
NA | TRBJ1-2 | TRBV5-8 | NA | TGTGCCAGCAGCCCGCGCATACTTGAGCCTGACTATGGCTACACCTTC | CASSPRILEPDYGYTF
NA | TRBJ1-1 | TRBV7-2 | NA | TGTGCCAGCAGCTTGAATCTTAGGGAAGGTCTCCTCATGAACACTGAAGCTTTCTTT | CASSLNLREGLLMNTEAFF
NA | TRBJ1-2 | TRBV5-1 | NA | TGCGCCAGCAGCGTGGACAGCCTCTATGGCTACACCTTC | CASSVDSLYGYTF
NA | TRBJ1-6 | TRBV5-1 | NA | TGCGCCAGCAGCGCCGACAGCTCCTATAATTCACCCCTCCACTTT | CASSADSSYNSPLHF
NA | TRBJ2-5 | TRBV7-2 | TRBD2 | TGTGCCAGCAGCTCCTTAGCGGGGGGGCCTGGTGAGACCCAGTACTTC | CASSSLAGGPGETQYF
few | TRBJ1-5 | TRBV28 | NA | TGTGCCAGCAGTTTAGGGCAGGGGTATCGTCAGCCCCAGCATTTT | CASSLGQGYRQPQHF
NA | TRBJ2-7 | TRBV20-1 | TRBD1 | TGCAGTGCTAGTAATCCGGGACAGGGGACCTACGAGCAGTACTTC | CSASNPGQGTYEQYF